This passage covers 26 T cell receptor beta chains from one sample sequenced in a study of T cell clonotyping in hematopoietic cell transplantation. The repertoire was sequenced with immunoSEQ multiplex PCR; TCRdb's copy has only in-frame clones and lacks some. The top ten clones hold around 7.7% of a sample with 15,000 to 20,000 clones, about 83% of them seen once. As for time point: recipient sample about 28 days before transplant, after cytoreduction. This material consisted of peripheral blood mononuclear cells, taken before stem cell transplant. The source is a man in his fifties with acute myeloid leukemia. Some clones in this sample may be carry-over from other donors' samples.

The chain carries TRBV5-6 and TRBJ1-5; 7 bases align to TRBD1. CDR1 is SGHDT and CDR2 is YYEEEE in the germline V gene. The trim removed 5 bases at V and 4 bases at J, leaving 9 bases unmatched. The CDR3 spans 15 residues. The CDR3 region is CASSSGGAGNQPQHF. The CDR3 DNA sequence: TGTGCCAGCAGTTCAGGGGGTGCAGGGAATCAGCCCCAGCATTTT. Based on the CDR3 plus reference TRBV5-6 and TRBJ1-5, the full variable domain is DAGVTQSPTHLIKTRGQQVTLRCSPKSGHDTVSWYQQALGQGPQFIFQYYEEEERQRGNFPDRFSGHQFPNYSSELNVNALLLGDSALYLCASSSGGAGNQPQHFGDGTRLSIL.

The V gene is TRBV28, the J gene TRBJ1-1, with D unresolved. The V gene's germline CDR1 is MDHEN and CDR2 SYDVKM. V was trimmed by 3 bases and J by 4 bases, leaving 9 bases between them. This CDR3 spans 13 amino acids. In DNA, the CDR3 is TGTGCCAGCAGTTTGGGGAAACGCACTGAAGCTTTCTTT. Amino acid sequence: CASSLGKRTEAFF.

V and J are TRBV6-4 and TRBJ1-2; TRBD1 is a possible D gene (5 bases). CDR3 size: 15 residues. Trimming removed 4 bases at V and 0 bases at J, with 12 bases between. CDR1 and CDR2 (germline): MRHNA, SNTAGT. The CDR3 spells CASSAGGGPNYGYTF. CDR3 DNA: TGTGCCAGCAGTGCCGGGGGGGGACCTAACTATGGCTACACCTTC.

This chain joins TRBV7-9 and TRBJ2-3, with TRBD2 matching over 13 bases. Trimming at V came to 6 bases and at J to 1 base, leaving 4 bases not matched to a gene. This CDR3 is 16 amino acids long. CDR1 and CDR2 (germline): SEHNR, FQNEAQ (reference sequence). In DNA form, the CDR3 reads TGTGCCAGCAGTCGACTAGCGGGGGGTGGCACAGATACGCAGTATTTT. Residues: CASSRLAGGGTDTQYF.

The rearrangement uses TRBV10-3 and TRBJ1-4, with TRBD1 matching 9 bases. CDR1 and CDR2 from the germline V gene are ENHRY and SYGVKD. V lost 0 bases to trimming and J lost 2 bases; unmatched junction nucleotides: 4. The CDR3 is 17 residues long. CDR3 DNA: TGTGCCATCAGTGAGTCGACAGGGGGGTTGACTAATGAAAAACTGTTTTTT. The encoded protein is CAISESTGGLTNEKLFF.

J is TRBJ1-5 and V is TRBV4-1; D uncertain. CDR3 length equals 15 residues. Trimming removed 3 bases from V and 2 bases from J, with 11 bases in between. CDR1 and CDR2 from the germline V gene are MGHRA and YSYEKL. DNA for the CDR3: TGCGCCAGCAGCCACGGGCCCAGCGGCAATCAGCCCCAGCATTTT. Translation: CASSHGPSGNQPQHF.

The V call is TRBV19, the J call TRBJ1-2, with D hard to call. Germline CDR1 reads LNHDA; CDR2 reads SQIVND (reference sequence). The CDR3 runs 14 residues. The V and J ends lost 7 bases and 4 bases respectively, with 16 bases between them. Here the CDR3 reads CASTERATFYGYTF. CDR3 DNA: TGTGCCAGTACCGAGCGGGCCACCTTCTATGGCTACACCTTC.

The table lists this clone with a count of one. This chain links TRBV11-2 with TRBJ2-1; perhaps D is TRBD1 or TRBD2 (6 bases each). Germline V gives CDR1 SGHAT, CDR2 FQNNGV. The CDR3 is 17 residues long. The germline V and J ends were trimmed by 4 bases and 1 base, with 17 bases remaining between them. The CDR3 is CASSSGLARGSYNEQFF. As DNA, the CDR3 is TGTGCCAGCAGCTCGGGACTTGCAAGGGGGTCCTACAATGAGCAGTTCTTC.

The chain joins TRBV28 to TRBJ2-7; D is possibly TRBD1 or TRBD2 (6 bases each). Germline V lookup: CDR1 MDHEN, CDR2 SYDVKM. This CDR3 contains 14 residues. Trimming took 2 bases from V and 6 from J, leaving 14 bases between them. For the CDR3, the DNA is TGTGCCAGCAGTTTAAGGGGGGAAATCGGCGAGCAGTACTTC. This gives the protein CASSLRGEIGEQYF.

This clone has only one observation. This rearrangement joins TRBV7-6 to TRBJ2-1, with 12 bases that match TRBD2. The CDR3 sequence is 18 residues long. Trimming at V came to 5 bases and at J to 7 bases, leaving 15 bases not matched to a gene. CDR1 SGHVS and CDR2 FNYEAQ come from the germline V gene. The CDR3 DNA follows: TGTGCCAGCAGCCCCACCTCTCTCCTAGCGGGGGGGCCTAATGAGCAGTTCTTC. Translating gives CASSPTSLLAGGPNEQFF. Combining the CDR3 with reference TRBV7-6 and TRBJ2-1 gives the whole variable domain GAGVSQSPRYKVTKRGQDVALRCDPISGHVSLYWYRQALGQGPEFLTYFNYEAQQDKSGLPNDRFSAERPEGSISTLTIQRTEQRDSAMYRCASSPTSLLAGGPNEQFFGPGTRLTVL.

The J gene is TRBJ2-7, the V gene TRBV7-9, with 9 bases fitting TRBD1. Germline V gene lookup returns CDR1 SEHNR and CDR2 FQNEAQ (reference sequence). J gave up 1 base and V 1 base, and 5 bases lay outside the gene matches. This CDR3 contains 16 residues. For the CDR3, the DNA is TGTGCCAGCAGCTTAGGGGGGACAGGGTGGTCCTACGAGCAGTACTTC. It codes for CASSLGGTGWSYEQYF.

This clone has just a few counts. The chain recombines TRBV4-3 with TRBJ1-2, with TRBD1 matching 7 bases. The CDR3 runs to 15 residues. V lost 5 bases and J lost 4; bases outside the gene matches: 10. From germline, CDR1 is LGHNA and CDR2 YSLEER. The CDR3 sequence: CASSTDRDSPYGYTF. As DNA, the CDR3 is TGCGCCAGCAGCACAGATAGGGACAGCCCCTATGGCTACACCTTC.

This clone was seen just once. The rearrangement joins TRBV5-1 to TRBJ2-2; perhaps TRBD1 as D (5 bases). Germline-derived CDR1 and CDR2 are SGHRS and YFSETQ. V was cut by 6 bases and J by 4 bases, with 13 bases left in between. The CDR3 has 14 amino acids. Written as DNA, the CDR3 is TGCGCCAGCATCCCAGGGTCGGGCACCGGGGAGCTGTTTTTT. Encoded protein: CASIPGSGTGELFF.

The V and J genes are TRBV18 and TRBJ1-2; 7 nucleotides agree with TRBD1. The trim removed 2 bases at V and 8 bases at J, leaving 2 bases unmatched. Germline CDR1 KGHSH, CDR2 LQKENI. The CDR3 spans 12 residues. CDR3 amino acids: CASSPSDRGYTF. DNA for the CDR3: TGTGCCAGCTCACCATCGGACAGGGGCTACACCTTC.

In its sample, this clone was seen once. The chain carries TRBV7-2 and TRBJ2-3, with D maybe TRBD2 (6 bases). CDR3 size: 15 residues. From germline, CDR1 is SGHTA and CDR2 FQGNSA. With 4 bases removed from V and 3 bases from J, the gap between germline ends came to 14 bases. CDR3 amino acids: CASSSLGGETDTQYF. DNA of the CDR3: TGTGCCAGCAGCTCCTTGGGGGGTGAGACAGATACGCAGTATTTT.

The V and J genes are TRBV9 and TRBJ2-1, with 14 bases that match TRBD2. Unmatched junction bases numbered 9, after V lost 0 bases and J lost 7 bases. The germline gives CDR1 SGDLS, CDR2 YYNGEE. The CDR3 covers 18 residues. The DNA of the CDR3 is TGTGCCAGCAGCGTAGGACTAGCGGGGGGGCCATTTGGGAATGAGCAGTTCTTC. Encoded protein: CASSVGLAGGPFGNEQFF.

This chain joins TRBV7-9 and TRBJ2-3; TRBD2 agrees at 7 bases. V was pared by 8 bases and J by 0 bases, with 11 bases of the junction left unmatched. The germline CDR1 and CDR2 sequences are SEHNR and FQNEAQ (reference sequence). This CDR3 comprises 16 residues. The CDR3 bases are TGTGCCAGCGGCTATACCGGGACTACGAGCACAGATACGCAGTATTTT. It is translated as CASGYTGTTSTDTQYF. The full variable domain, completed using reference TRBV7-9 and TRBJ2-3, is DTGVSQNPRHKITKRGQNVTFRCDPISEHNRLYWYRQTLGQGPEFLTYFQNEAQLEKSRLLSDRFSAERPKGSFSTLEIQRTEQGDSAMYLCASGYTGTTSTDTQYFGPGTRLTVL.

The table lists this clone with a count of one. In DNA, the CDR3 is TGTGCCAGCAGGGACATCTACAGACTCAGAAACACCATATATTTT. This encodes CASRDIYRLRNTIYF. The chain links TRBV6-1 to TRBJ1-3, with a possible D match to TRBD1 (5 bases). V was clipped by 6 bases and J by 5 bases, with 17 bases between them. Germline lookup yields CDR1 MNHNS and CDR2 SASEGT. The CDR3 has 15 amino acids.

The chain recombines TRBV28 with TRBJ1-5; perhaps TRBD1 as D (6 bases). Germline values: CDR1 MDHEN, CDR2 SYDVKM. Trimming stripped 5 bases from V and 5 bases from J, with 19 bases between. This CDR3 contains 16 residues. The CDR3 DNA reads TGTGCCAGCAGTCCCCGGGACAAGGGACGACATCAGCCCCAGCATTTT. Its translation: CASSPRDKGRHQPQHF.

This chain connects TRBV4-3 to TRBJ2-2; no firm D call. Germline V lookup: CDR1 LGHNA, CDR2 YSLEER. The CDR3 extends over 13 amino acids. Trimming shortened V by 3 bases and J by 9 bases, and 11 bases separated the two germline ends. CDR3 nucleotide sequence: TGCGCCAGCAGCCATGCCGACGGGCGGGAGCTGTTTTTT. It yields the protein CASSHADGRELFF.

In DNA, the CDR3 is TGCGCCAGCAGCCACGGAACCGGGACAGACGAAAAACTGTTTTTT. It yields the protein CASSHGTGTDEKLFF. The V and J genes are TRBV4-3 and TRBJ1-4; 7 bases agree with TRBD1. The CDR3 has 15 residues. From germline, CDR1 is LGHNA and CDR2 YSLEER. The V and J ends lost 3 bases and 8 bases, in that order; junction bases with no gene match: 9.

The chain couples TRBV4-3 to TRBJ2-3; D is unclear. V lost 3 bases and J 0 bases, leaving 10 bases between the germline ends. This CDR3 comprises 15 residues. The germline V gene encodes CDR1 LGHNA and CDR2 YSLEER. CDR3 in amino acids: CASSQAAPSTDTQYF. CDR3 nucleotides: TGCGCCAGCAGCCAGGCCGCCCCCAGCACAGATACGCAGTATTTT.

V gene TRBV10-3 combines with J gene TRBJ2-1, with TRBD2 matching 8 bases. Germline values: CDR1 ENHRY, CDR2 SYGVKD. CDR3 length equals 15 residues. J lost 1 base, V lost 3 bases, and 2 bases had no gene match. The chain's CDR3 is CAISDGGGSYNEQFF. The DNA of the CDR3 is TGTGCCATCAGTGATGGCGGGGGGTCCTACAATGAGCAGTTCTTC.

Comment on this clone: Relative to the germline gene, one junction end is altered; a read error may explain this. V is TRBV7-2 and J is TRBJ1-1; D unclear. The CDR3 contains 11 residues. Germline values: CDR1 SGHTA, CDR2 FQGNSA. The CDR3 is CASGLEIEAFF. CDR3 DNA sequence: TGTGCCAGCGGCTTGGAAATTGAAGCTTTCTTT.

The J gene is TRBJ2-3, the V gene TRBV19; D assignment may be TRBD1 or TRBD2 (5 bases each). The germline V and J ends were trimmed by 2 bases and 4 bases, with 7 bases remaining between them. Germline lookup yields CDR1 LNHDA and CDR2 SQIVND (reference sequence). This CDR3 is built from 13 residues. The DNA for the CDR3 is TGTGCCAGTAGTATACGGGGACCAGATACGCAGTATTTT. Translating gives CASSIRGPDTQYF.

This rearrangement joins TRBV7-2 to TRBJ2-3; weak D call: TRBD2 (6 bases). V was trimmed by 3 bases and J by 4 bases, leaving 20 bases between them. The length of the CDR3 is 17 residues. Germline V CDR1 and CDR2: SGHTA, FQGNSA. CDR3 sequence (DNA): TGTGCCAGCAGCTTGGAGGCGGCGGGGCTCTACTCAGATACGCAGTATTTT. Its translation: CASSLEAAGLYSDTQYF.